The 4 T cell receptor beta chains below were found in one sample sequenced in a study of T cell changes during pregnancy in multiple sclerosis. The table came from immunoSEQ multiplex PCR; TCRdb's copy has only in-frame clones and leaves some out. The table records about 75,000 clones, around 92% of them present only once. This specimen was peripheral blood, taken in the first trimester of pregnancy. Receptors originate from a female donor in good health, enrolled as a control in a pregnancy study.

The chain joins TRBV28 to TRBJ2-7; 7 positions agree with TRBD2. V lost 2 bases and J lost 3; bases outside the gene matches: 10. The CDR3 is 16 residues long. From germline, CDR1 is MDHEN and CDR2 SYDVKM. CDR3 bases: TGTGCCAGCAGTTTAGGGAGGGGAACTTCTCGCTACGAGCAGTACTTC. This codes for CASSLGRGTSRYEQYF.

The rearrangement links TRBV11-2 to TRBJ1-1; TRBD1 is a possible D gene (6 bases). V was shortened by 7 bases and J by 4 bases, with 22 bases between the two germline ends. Germline CDR1 SGHAT, CDR2 FQNNGV. The CDR3 is 16 residues long. The CDR3 spells CASNPGSTGRGTEAFF. CDR3 nucleotide sequence: TGTGCCAGCAACCCTGGGAGTACAGGGCGTGGCACTGAAGCTTTCTTT.

CDR3 sequence: CASSPIGTGSYEQYF. CDR3 DNA: TGTGCCAGCAGCCCGATAGGGACAGGCTCCTACGAGCAGTACTTC. V gene TRBV5-4 combines with J gene TRBJ2-7, with TRBD1 identical over 8 bases. The CDR3 consists of 15 residues. J was trimmed by 0 bases and V by 4 bases; bases with no gene match: 6. Germline V gene sequence: CDR1 SGHNT, CDR2 YYREEE (reference sequence).

The J gene is TRBJ1-3, the V gene TRBV28, with 7 nucleotides matching TRBD1. CDR3 length: 15 residues. V lost 5 bases and J lost 0; bases outside the gene matches: 4. CDR1 is MDHEN, CDR2 SYDVKM, per germline. The CDR3 nucleotides read TGTGCCAGCAGTACCGACAGGGCCTCTGGAAACACCATATATTTT. Translation gives CASSTDRASGNTIYF.